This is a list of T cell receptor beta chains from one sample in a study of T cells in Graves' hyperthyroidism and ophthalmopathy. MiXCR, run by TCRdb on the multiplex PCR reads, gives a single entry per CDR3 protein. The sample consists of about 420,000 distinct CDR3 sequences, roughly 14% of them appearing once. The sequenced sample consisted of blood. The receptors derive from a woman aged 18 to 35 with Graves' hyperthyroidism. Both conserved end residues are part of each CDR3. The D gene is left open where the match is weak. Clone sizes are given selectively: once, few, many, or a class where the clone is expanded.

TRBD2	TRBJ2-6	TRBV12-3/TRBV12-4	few	CASSRIPGLAGDSSGANVLTF	TGTGCCAGCAGTCGGATTCCGGGACTAGCGGGGGACAGCTCTGGGGCCAACGTCCTGACTTTC
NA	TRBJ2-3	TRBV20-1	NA	CSALRATSGTQYF	TGCAGTGCCCTACGGGCGACTTCTGGTACGCAGTATTTT
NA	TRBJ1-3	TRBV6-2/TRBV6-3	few	CASSSGSPGNTIYF	TGTGCCAGCAGTTCGGGCAGCCCTGGAAACACCATATATTTT
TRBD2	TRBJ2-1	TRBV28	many	CASEAPGLATYNEQFF	TGTGCCAGCGAGGCCCCCGGACTAGCTACCTACAATGAGCAGTTCTTC
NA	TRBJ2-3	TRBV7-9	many	CASSGGRTDTQYF	TGTGCCAGCAGCGGGGGACGCACAGATACGCAGTATTTT
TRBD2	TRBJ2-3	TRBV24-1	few	CATSGTGLAGPDTDTQYF	TGTGCCACCAGTGGAACGGGACTAGCGGGACCTGACACAGATACGCAGTATTTT
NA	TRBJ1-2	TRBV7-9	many	CASSLANYGYTF	TGTGCCAGCAGCTTAGCTAACTATGGCTACACCTTC
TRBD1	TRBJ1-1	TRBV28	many	CASSQQGAGDTEAFF	TGTGCCAGCAGTCAACAGGGGGCGGGAGACACTGAAGCTTTCTTT
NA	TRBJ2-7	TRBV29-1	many	CSAQRGPGPYEQYF	TGCAGCGCCCAGAGGGGACCCGGCCCCTACGAGCAGTACTTC
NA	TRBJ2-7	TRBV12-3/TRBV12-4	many	CASSGGLGPYEQYF	TGTGCCAGCAGTGGCGGTCTAGGACCCTACGAGCAGTACTTC
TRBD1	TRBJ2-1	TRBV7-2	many	CASSRGQIYNEQFF	TGTGCCAGCAGTCGGGGACAGATCTACAATGAGCAGTTCTTC
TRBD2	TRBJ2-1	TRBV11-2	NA	CASSLEEGTSGSPLGEQFF	TGTGCCAGCAGCTTAGAGGAAGGGACTAGCGGGAGTCCTTTGGGTGAGCAGTTCTTC
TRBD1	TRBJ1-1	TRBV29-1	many	CSVRDREANTEAFF	TGCAGCGTTAGGGACAGGGAGGCGAACACTGAAGCTTTCTTT
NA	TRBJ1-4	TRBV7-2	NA	CASSLRGQVKNCFF	NA
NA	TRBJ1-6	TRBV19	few	CASSATSSYSPLHF	TGTGCCAGTAGTGCGACATCATCTTACTCACCCCTCCACTTT
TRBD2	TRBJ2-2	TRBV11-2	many	CASSLDKRSGRSNTGELFF	TGTGCCAGCAGCTTAGATAAGCGGAGCGGGAGGTCGAACACCGGGGAGCTGTTTTTT
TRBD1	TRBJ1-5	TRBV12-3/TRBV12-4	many	CASRGQGAGNQPQHF	TGTGCCAGCAGAGGACAGGGGGCGGGCAATCAGCCCCAGCATTTT
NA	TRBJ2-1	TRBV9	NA	CASSVASQIRNEQFF	TGTGCCAGCAGCGTAGCTTCCCAAATTCGGAATGAGCAGTTCTTC
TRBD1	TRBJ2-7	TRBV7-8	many	CASSPSRGRFYEQYF	TGTGCCAGCAGTCCTTCCAGGGGGCGATTCTACGAGCAGTACTTC
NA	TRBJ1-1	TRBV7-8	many	CASSLNVGTEAFF	TGTGCCAGCAGCTTAAATGTAGGCACTGAAGCTTTCTTT
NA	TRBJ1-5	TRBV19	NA	CASTRWGGNQPQHF	TGTGCCAGTACCCGGTGGGGGGGCAATCAGCCCCAGCATTTT
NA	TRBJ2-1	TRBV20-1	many	CSAKKSSYNEQFF	TGCAGTGCTAAGAAGAGCTCCTACAATGAGCAGTTCTTC
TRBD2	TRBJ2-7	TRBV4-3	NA	CASSQGGGGGEQYF	TGCGCCAGCAGCCAAGGCGGGGGGGGTGGCGAGCAGTACTTC
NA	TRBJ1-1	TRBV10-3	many	CAISESVQMNTEAFF	TGTGCCATCAGTGAGTCGGTACAGATGAACACTGAAGCTTTCTTT
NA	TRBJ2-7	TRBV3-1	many	CASSQTATYEQYF	TGTGCCAGCAGCCAAACAGCAACCTACGAGCAGTACTTC
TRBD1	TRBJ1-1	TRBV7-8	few	CASSLGRTGILNTEAFF	TGTGCCAGCAGCTTAGGGAGGACAGGGATTCTGAACACTGAAGCTTTCTTT
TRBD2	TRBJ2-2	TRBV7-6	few	CASSPSGSWGTGELFF	TGTGCCAGCAGCCCTAGCGGGAGTTGGGGCACCGGGGAGCTGTTTTTT
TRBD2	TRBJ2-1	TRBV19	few	CASSKAGGPHEQFF	TGTGCCAGTAGTAAGGCGGGAGGGCCACATGAGCAGTTCTTC
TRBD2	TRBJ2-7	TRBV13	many	CASSSREGQGSSYEQYF	TGTGCCAGCAGCTCCCGGGAGGGCCAGGGGAGCTCCTACGAGCAGTACTTC
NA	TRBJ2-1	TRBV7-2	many	CASSKLGRGPFVHEQFF	TGTGCCAGCAGCAAACTCGGTCGTGGCCCCTTTGTCCATGAGCAGTTCTTC
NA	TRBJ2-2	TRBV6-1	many	CASSPGVAGELFF	TGTGCCAGCAGTCCAGGGGTCGCCGGGGAGCTGTTTTTT
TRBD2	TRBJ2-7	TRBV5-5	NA	CASSRDWSSGPHEQYF	TGCGCCAGCAGCCGGGATTGGTCTAGCGGGCCCCACGAGCAGTACTTC
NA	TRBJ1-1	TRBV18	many	CASSPMGNAEAFF	TGTGCCAGCTCACCGATGGGGAACGCTGAAGCTTTCTTT
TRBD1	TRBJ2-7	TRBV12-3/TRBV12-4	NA	CASSMGQGAYEQYF	TGTGCCAGCAGTATGGGACAGGGGGCCTACGAGCAGTACTTC
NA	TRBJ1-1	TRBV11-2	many	CASSLVGGGTEAFF	TGTGCCAGCAGCTTAGTGGGGGGAGGCACTGAAGCTTTCTTT
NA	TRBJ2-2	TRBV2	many	CASSLTGPLTGELFF	TGTGCCAGCAGTTTAACCGGGCCACTCACCGGGGAGCTGTTTTTT
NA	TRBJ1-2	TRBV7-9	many	CASSLEGGGYGYTF	TGTGCCAGCAGCTTAGAAGGGGGAGGCTATGGCTACACCTTC
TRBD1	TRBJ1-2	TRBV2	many	CASSKSGTGGYGYTF	TGTGCCAGCTCAAAATCCGGGACAGGGGGCTATGGCTACACCTTC